Below, 15 T cell receptor beta chains from the same sample are listed, as sequenced in a study of human T cells and chemical hapten exposure. TCRdb itself ran the RACE reads through MiXCR, one entry per CDR3 protein. This repertoire shows tens of thousands of distinct CDR3 sequences, 8% to 9% found once; its top ten account for around 16%. Time point indicated: patch test 2, 6 weeks after DPC sensitization. Regarding treatment: therapeutic diphenylcyclopropenone sensitization with weekly scalp DPC. Sample: whole blood, taken in connection with sensitization to the hapten diphenylcyclopropenone (DPC). These receptors came from a middle-aged woman with alopecia areata. Some clones in this sample may be carry-over from other donors' samples.

This chain uses TRBV28 with TRBJ2-7; D is undetermined. V was trimmed by 8 bases and J by 4 bases, leaving 9 bases between them. This CDR3 comprises 11 residues. The germline V gene encodes CDR1 MDHEN and CDR2 SYDVKM. CDR3 DNA sequence: TGTGCCAGCCAAATTTATTACGAGCAGTACTTC. Translating gives CASQIYYEQYF. The whole variable domain, filled in from reference TRBV28 and TRBJ2-7, reads DVKVTQSSRYLVKRTGEKVFLECVQDMDHENMFWYRQDPGLGLRLIYFSYDVKMKEKGDIPEGYSVSREKKERFSLILESASTNQTSMYLCASQIYYEQYFGPGTRLTVT.

This clonotype was detected ten times or more. The chain couples TRBV9 to TRBJ2-3; D ambiguous. Trimming cost V 0 bases and J 0 bases, with 5 bases left between them. The CDR3 contains 14 residues. Germline CDR1 reads SGDLS; CDR2 reads YYNGEE. The CDR3 region is CASSVGTSTDTQYF. The CDR3 nucleotides read TGTGCCAGCAGCGTAGGGACGAGCACAGATACGCAGTATTTT.

This clonotype was observed at least ten times. V and J are TRBV5-1 and TRBJ2-6; TRBD1 is a possible D gene (5 bases). CDR3 size: 17 residues. Germline CDR1 is SGHRS and CDR2 is YFSETQ. Trimming took off 5 bases at V and 0 bases at J, with 15 bases between the two ends. CDR3 bases: TGCGCCAGCAGTAGGACACAAGGCTTCTCTGGGGCCAACGTCCTGACTTTC. Its protein product is CASSRTQGFSGANVLTF. The whole variable domain, remainder taken from reference TRBV5-1 and TRBJ2-6, is KAGVTQTPRYLIKTRGQQVTLSCSPISGHRSVSWYQQTPGQGLQFLFEYFSETQRNKGNFPGRFSGRQFSNSRSEMNVSTLELGDSALYLCASSRTQGFSGANVLTFGAGSRLTVL.

This clonotype came up a few times. The chain recombines TRBV7-9 with TRBJ2-4; D might be TRBD1 (5 bases). Trimming took off 0 bases at V and 9 bases at J, with 12 bases between the two ends. Germline-derived CDR1 and CDR2 are SEHNR and FQNEAQ (reference sequence). The CDR3 length is 14 residues. CDR3 in amino acids: CASSLAAGIGIQYF. Written as DNA, the CDR3 is TGTGCCAGCAGCTTAGCGGCAGGGATTGGCATTCAGTACTTC.

This clonotype was seen at least ten times. The rearrangement joins TRBV7-9 to TRBJ2-7, with D perhaps being TRBD1 or TRBD2 (5 bases each). Trimming cost V 1 base and J 7 bases, with 14 bases left between them. Germline-derived CDR1 and CDR2 are SEHNR and FQNEAQ (reference sequence). This CDR3 region has 14 residues. CDR3 region: CASSLGDGPTEQYF. CDR3 nucleotides: TGTGCCAGCAGCTTAGGGGACGGACCCACGGAGCAGTACTTC.

This clonotype was detected ten times or more. CDR3 amino acids: CSAPGLAGAYNEQFF. As DNA, the CDR3 is TGCAGTGCCCCGGGACTAGCGGGGGCATACAATGAGCAGTTCTTC. V is TRBV20-1 and J is TRBJ2-1; 14 nucleotides align to TRBD2. CDR3 length equals 15 residues. Germline V gene data show CDR1 as DFQATT and CDR2 as SNEGSKA (reference sequence). Trimming cost V 6 bases and J 4 bases; bases outside gene matches: 5.

This chain connects TRBV19 to TRBJ1-5; 9 nucleotides line up with TRBD1. V gave up 2 bases and J gave up 5 bases; unmatched junction bases: 4. The CDR3 is 15 amino acids. The germline V gene has CDR1 LNHDA and CDR2 SQIVND (reference sequence). CDR3 coding DNA: TGTGCCAGTAGTATAACAGGGACAGGGTATCAGCCCCAGCATTTT. This translates into CASSITGTGYQPQHF.

This clonotype was recorded many times. The gene calls are TRBV4-1 and TRBJ2-5; D is uncertain. The CDR3 consists of 14 residues. Trimming pared 1 base from V and 1 base from J, leaving 7 bases between. CDR1 MGHRA and CDR2 YSYEKL come from the germline V gene. The CDR3 coding sequence is TGCGCCAGCAGCCAAGCGGCGGTCCAAGAGACCCAGTACTTC. Protein sequence: CASSQAAVQETQYF.

This clonotype appeared many times. This sequence joins TRBV28 and TRBJ1-2, with D maybe TRBD1 (5 bases). V was clipped by 6 bases and J by 4 bases, with 12 bases between them. The germline V gene has CDR1 MDHEN and CDR2 SYDVKM. The CDR3 is made up of 13 amino acids. The CDR3 sequence: CASRAYGGYGYTF. CDR3 coding DNA: TGTGCCAGCAGGGCGTACGGGGGCTATGGCTACACCTTC.

This chain joins TRBV3-1 and TRBJ2-5, with TRBD2 identical over 7 bases. Germline V CDR1 and CDR2: LGHDT, YNNKEL (reference sequence). The junction had 6 bases not matched to a gene; V was cut back by 4 bases and J by 7 bases. The CDR3 length is 13 residues. The CDR3 bases are TGTGCCAGCAGCCGCGGCAGCGGGGCGACCCAGTACTTC. Translating gives CASSRGSGATQYF.

As to this clonotype: This CDR3 fails to terminate in the conserved phenylalanine or tryptophan, so it likely reflects a read error. This sequence joins TRBV7-9 and TRBJ1-5, with D perhaps matching TRBD1 (6 bases). In germline, CDR1 is SEHNR, CDR2 FQNEAQ (reference sequence). Trimming cost V 5 bases and J 3 bases, with 14 bases left between them. The CDR3 has 15 residues. The CDR3 loop is CASSQGGQPNQPQHL. The CDR3 region has the DNA TGTGCCAGCAGCCAAGGAGGACAGCCCAATCAGCCCCAGCATCTT.

The sample holds a few counts of this clonotype. J is TRBJ1-5 and V is TRBV9; TRBD1 might be the D (5 bases). Germline CDR1 reads SGDLS; CDR2 reads YYNGEE. The CDR3 totals 16 residues. V was shortened by 4 bases and J by 1 base, with 15 bases between the two germline ends. The chain's CDR3 is CASSRRYGASNQPQHF. For the CDR3, the DNA is TGTGCCAGCAGCCGTAGATACGGGGCGAGCAATCAGCCCCAGCATTTT.

This clonotype was observed many times. The gene calls are TRBV28 and TRBJ2-1; D is possibly TRBD2 (5 bases). The CDR3 runs to 15 residues. Trimming took off 6 bases at V and 3 bases at J, with 15 bases between the two ends. CDR1 is MDHEN, CDR2 SYDVKM, per germline. The CDR3 nucleotides read TGTGCCAGCAGAACTAGGATGGGGAACTACAATGAGCAGTTCTTC. Translated, it gives CASRTRMGNYNEQFF. Looking up the rest from reference TRBV28 and TRBJ2-1 gives the full variable domain: DVKVTQSSRYLVKRTGEKVFLECVQDMDHENMFWYRQDPGLGLRLIYFSYDVKMKEKGDIPEGYSVSREKKERFSLILESASTNQTSMYLCASRTRMGNYNEQFFGPGTRLTVL.

This clonotype was seen only a few times. V gene TRBV20-1 combines with J gene TRBJ2-5, with 11 bases lining up with TRBD2. This CDR3 region has 13 residues. The J segment lost 4 bases and the V segment lost 2 bases, leaving 0 bases of the junction unmatched. Germline values: CDR1 DFQATT, CDR2 SNEGSKA (reference sequence). The CDR3 loop is CSARLAGGETQYF. CDR3 nucleotide sequence: TGCAGTGCTAGACTAGCGGGGGGAGAGACCCAGTACTTC.

This clonotype was recorded many times. V and J are TRBV2 and TRBJ1-2; no clear D. The CDR3 totals 13 residues. V lost 3 bases to trimming and J lost 2 bases, with 7 bases between them. Germline lookup yields CDR1 SNHLY and CDR2 FYNNEI. CDR3 nucleotides: TGTGCCAGCAGTGATGGGCAGAACTATGGCTACACCTTC. The encoded protein is CASSDGQNYGYTF.